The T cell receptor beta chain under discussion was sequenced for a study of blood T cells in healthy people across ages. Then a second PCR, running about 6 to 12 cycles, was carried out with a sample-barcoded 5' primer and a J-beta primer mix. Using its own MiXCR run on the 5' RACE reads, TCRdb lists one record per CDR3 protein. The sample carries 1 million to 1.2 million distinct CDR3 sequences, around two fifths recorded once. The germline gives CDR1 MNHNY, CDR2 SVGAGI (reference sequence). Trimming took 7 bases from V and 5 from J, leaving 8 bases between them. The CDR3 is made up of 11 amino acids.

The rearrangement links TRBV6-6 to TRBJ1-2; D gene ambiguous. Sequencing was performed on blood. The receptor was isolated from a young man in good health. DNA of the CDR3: TGTGCCAGCAAGCCGGAGTATGGCTACACCTTC. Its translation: CASKPEYGYTF.